Presented here are 6 T cell receptor beta chains from one specimen sequenced in a study of shared clonotypes between healthy human individuals. Repertoires were generated with immunoSEQ multiplex PCR, while TCRdb's copy carries only in-frame clones and drops some. This table holds 2 million or so clones, roughly 96% found once. The sequenced sample was naive CD4+ T cells sorted from blood. Subset meaning: CD45RA+ positively selected. The origin of the receptors is a man aged 18 to 29 in good health.

V usage is TRBV5-6 and J usage is TRBJ1-2; no clear D. Germline CDR1 is SGHDT and CDR2 is YYEEEE. The CDR3 covers 15 residues. V gave up 0 bases and J gave up 4 bases, with 13 bases separating them. CDR3 nucleotide sequence: TGTGCCAGCAGCTTGGCCGAGGTTATGAGCTATGGCTACACCTTC. As protein: CASSLAEVMSYGYTF.

This rearrangement joins TRBV19 to TRBJ1-5; 8 bases are a match to TRBD1. The CDR3 sequence is 15 residues long. Germline V gives CDR1 LNHDA, CDR2 SQIVND (reference sequence). Trimming took 5 bases from V and 10 from J; bases not matched to a gene: 13. CDR3 sequence reads: CASSQGTGRISPQHF. DNA of the CDR3: TGTGCCAGTAGTCAGGGGACAGGTCGAATCAGCCCCCAGCATTTT.

CDR3 sequence: CASSQGPLTGLQETQYF. DNA for the CDR3: TGCGCCAGCAGCCAAGGTCCCCTGACAGGACTGCAAGAGACCCAGTACTTC. The chain employs TRBV4-1 and TRBJ2-5; D perhaps matches TRBD1 (6 bases). The CDR3 loop spans 17 amino acids. Per the germline V gene, CDR1 is MGHRA and CDR2 is YSYEKL. With 1 base removed from V and 2 bases from J, the gap between germline ends came to 17 bases.

V gene TRBV5-1 combines with J gene TRBJ2-3; 11 positions agree with TRBD2. Per germline, CDR1 SGHRS and CDR2 YFSETQ. V dropped 4 bases and J dropped 2; count of bases not matched to a gene: 6. CDR3 length equals 16 residues. CDR3 loop: CASSMIAGGLTDTQYF. The CDR3 DNA sequence: TGCGCCAGCAGCATGATAGCGGGGGGGCTCACAGATACGCAGTATTTT.

This chain uses TRBV28 with TRBJ1-5; D gene unclear. Trimming removed 6 bases at V and 6 bases at J, with 15 bases between. CDR1 is MDHEN, CDR2 SYDVKM, per germline. The CDR3 is made up of 14 amino acids. The chain's CDR3 is CASSLVQAGQPQHF. Here the CDR3 DNA reads TGTGCCAGCAGCTTGGTTCAAGCGGGTCAGCCCCAGCATTTT.

The chain is built from TRBV14 and TRBJ2-2; 7 nucleotides line up with TRBD2. V lost 4 bases, J lost 0 bases, and 5 bases stayed unmatched. The CDR3 has 16 residues. Germline CDR1 reads SGHDN; CDR2 reads FVKESK. CDR3 coding DNA: TGTGCCAGCAGCCCGGGACTACCTGCGAACACCGGGGAGCTGTTTTTT. It encodes CASSPGLPANTGELFF.